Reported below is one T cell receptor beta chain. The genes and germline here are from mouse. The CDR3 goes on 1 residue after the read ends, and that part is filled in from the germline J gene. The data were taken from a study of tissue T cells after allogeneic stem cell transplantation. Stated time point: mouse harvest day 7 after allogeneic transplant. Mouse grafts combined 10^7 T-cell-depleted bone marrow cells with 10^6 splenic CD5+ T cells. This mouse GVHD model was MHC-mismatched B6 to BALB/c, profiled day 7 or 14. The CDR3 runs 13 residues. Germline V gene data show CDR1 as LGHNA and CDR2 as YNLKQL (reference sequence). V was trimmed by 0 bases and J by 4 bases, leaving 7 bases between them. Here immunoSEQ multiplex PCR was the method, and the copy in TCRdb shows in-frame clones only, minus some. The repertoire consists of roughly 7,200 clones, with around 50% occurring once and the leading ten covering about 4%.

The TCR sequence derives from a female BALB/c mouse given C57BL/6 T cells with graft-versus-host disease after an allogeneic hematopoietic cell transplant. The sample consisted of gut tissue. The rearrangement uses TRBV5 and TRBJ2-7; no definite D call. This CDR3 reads CASSQERGYEQYF. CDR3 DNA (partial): TGTGCCAGCAGCCAAGAAAGAGGGTATGAACAGTAC.